The clone carrying this T cell receptor beta chain was seen more than once but under ten times. This entry comes from a study of T-cell reconstitution after alpha-beta-depleted transplantation in children. This CDR3 contains 15 residues. The germline gives CDR1 SGHRS, CDR2 YFSETQ. Trimming removed 2 bases at V and 4 bases at J, with 12 bases between. A TCRbeta library incorporating unique molecular identifiers was prepared. TCRdb recomputed calls from the PCR reads with MiXCR, one row per CDR3 protein. The sample has 490,000 or so distinct CDR3 sequences; approximately 13% are singletons. The starting material was PBMCs from the stem cell graft donor, obtained from the stem cell graft. The V gene is TRBV5-1, the J gene TRBJ2-2, with D perhaps TRBD2 (6 bases). This TCR derives from a human donor who donated a stem cell graft to a child with combined immunodeficiency. CDR3 loop: CASSFGSEGTGELFF. In nucleotides, the CDR3 is TGCGCCAGCAGCTTCGGGAGTGAAGGCACCGGGGAGCTGTTTTTT.